This T cell receptor beta chain was recorded in a study of OX40 agonist ivuxolimab in advanced cancers. Regarding the study as a whole: Expanded peripheral T cells had an undetermined antigen specificity. Expanded clones were, on average, more numerous among CD8+ T cells than CD4+.

Data came from immunoSEQ multiplex PCR; TCRdb stores just in-frame clones and leaves some out. The sample has about 77,000 clones, approximately 87% seen once. As concerns this clone: Its antigen is undetermined.

CDR3 length: 16 residues. In germline, CDR1 is SGHVS, CDR2 FNYEAQ. Between the trimmed V and J ends, which lost 1 base and 2 bases, there was a span of 14 bases. The chain is built from TRBV7-6 and TRBJ2-5; D not certain. The sequencing used CD4+ or CD8+ T cells sorted from blood, collected in a trial of the OX40 agonist ivuxolimab. The clonotype was recovered from an adult with an advanced solid tumor such as melanoma, head and neck, liver or kidney cancer. CDR3 sequence (DNA): TGTGCCAGCAGCTTAGGTACTCCTTTACTACAAGAGACCCAGTACTTC. This gives the protein CASSLGTPLLQETQYF.